This entry features one T cell receptor beta chain sequence. Using immunoSEQ multiplex PCR, the repertoire was profiled, and TCRdb retains in-frame clones only, with some absent. Here the sample spans under 150,000 clones, over 75% being singletons. This sample was taken from a study of T cell responses to AZD1222 COVID-19 vaccine. The source material was peripheral blood, sampled on day 0 of AZD1222 vaccination. The origin of this receptor is an adult in good health.

The chain's CDR3 is CASSPDWGVQYF. As DNA, the CDR3 is TGTGCCAGCTCACCAGACTGGGGGGTGCAGTACTTC. This chain links TRBV18 with TRBJ2-7; possibly TRBD2 for D (6 bases). The CDR3 loop spans 12 amino acids. CDR1 is KGHSH, CDR2 LQKENI, per germline. Trimming stripped 2 bases from V and 9 bases from J, with 11 bases between.